The clone carrying this T cell receptor (beta chain) was recorded a few times. The antigen is undetermined. All patients experienced relapse after autologous stem cell transplantation, and brentuximab vedotin exposure was variable. The table came from immunoSEQ multiplex PCR; TCRdb's copy has only in-frame clones and leaves some out. Of 35,000 to 45,000 clones listed, 60% to 85% are singletons. This entry belongs to a study of PD-1 blockade in classical Hodgkin lymphoma. Study background: The patients were dosed with nivolumab 3 mg/kg, infused intravenously every 2 weeks.

Overall study findings and caveats: Prior to therapy, complete responders displayed diversity much like that of newly diagnosed patients. The causes of the repertoire differences, possibly disease activity or prior therapy, remain undefined.

V lost 5 bases and J lost 0, with 11 bases in between. CDR1 and CDR2 (germline): MNHEY, SMNVEV (reference sequence). The CDR3 spans 15 residues. This receptor was identified in a human donor with classical Hodgkin lymphoma. The gene calls are TRBV27 and TRBJ2-1; no reliable D call. The sequencing used peripheral blood mononuclear cells (PBMCs), collected at baseline. The CDR3 DNA sequence: TGTGCCAGCAGTCATCCGGGTCTCTCCTACAATGAGCAGTTCTTC. Translating it yields CASSHPGLSYNEQFF.